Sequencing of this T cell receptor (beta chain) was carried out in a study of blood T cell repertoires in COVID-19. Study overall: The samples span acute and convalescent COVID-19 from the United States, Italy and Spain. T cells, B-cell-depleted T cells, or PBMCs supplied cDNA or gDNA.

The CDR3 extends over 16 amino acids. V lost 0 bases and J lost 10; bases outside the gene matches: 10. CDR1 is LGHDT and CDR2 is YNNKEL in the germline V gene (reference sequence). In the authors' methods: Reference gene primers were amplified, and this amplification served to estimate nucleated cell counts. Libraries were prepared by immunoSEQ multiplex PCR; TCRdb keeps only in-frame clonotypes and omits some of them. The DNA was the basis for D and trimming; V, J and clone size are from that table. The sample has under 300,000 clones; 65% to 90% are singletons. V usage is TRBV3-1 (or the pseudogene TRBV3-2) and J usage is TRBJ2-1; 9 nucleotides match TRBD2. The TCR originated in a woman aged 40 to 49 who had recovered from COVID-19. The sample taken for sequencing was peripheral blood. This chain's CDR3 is CASSQDLAGGPEEQFF. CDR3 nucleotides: TGTGCCAGCAGCCAAGATTTGGCGGGGGGGCCAGAGGAGCAGTTCTTC.